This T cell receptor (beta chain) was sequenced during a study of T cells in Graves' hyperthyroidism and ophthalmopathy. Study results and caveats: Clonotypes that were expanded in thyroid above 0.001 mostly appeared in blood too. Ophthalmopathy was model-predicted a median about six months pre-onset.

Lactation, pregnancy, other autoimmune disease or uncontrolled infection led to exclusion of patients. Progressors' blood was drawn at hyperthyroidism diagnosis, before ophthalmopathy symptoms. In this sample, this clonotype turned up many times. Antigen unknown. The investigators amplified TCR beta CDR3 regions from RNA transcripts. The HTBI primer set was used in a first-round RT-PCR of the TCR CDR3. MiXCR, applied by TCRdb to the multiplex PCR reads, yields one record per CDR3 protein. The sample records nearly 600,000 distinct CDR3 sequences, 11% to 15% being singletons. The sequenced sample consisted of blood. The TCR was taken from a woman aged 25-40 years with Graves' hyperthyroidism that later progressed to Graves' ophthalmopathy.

The DNA of the CDR3 is TGTGCCTGGAGTAGCCAACTCGCGGAGCAGTACTTC. It specifies CAWSSQLAEQYF. The chain links TRBV30 to TRBJ2-7, with no clear D. This CDR3 is built from 12 residues. Germline values: CDR1 GTSNPN, CDR2 SVGIG (reference sequence). V was pared by 2 bases and J by 7 bases, with 12 bases between.